The source of this T cell receptor (beta chain) is a study of beta chain features in type 1 diabetes. The study's findings and limits: All four CD4+ subsets of Type 1 diabetes patients contained TCRB CDR3s that were moderately but significantly shorter.

Stem cell-like memory, regulatory, central memory and naive CD4+ cells were sorted via CD45RO/CCR7/CD25/CD127/CD95/CD27. This clone was found a few times. Its matching antigen is unknown. Expressed TCRB transcripts were sequenced after all isolated RNA was converted to cDNA. The repertoire was sequenced with immunoSEQ multiplex PCR; TCRdb's copy has only in-frame clones and lacks some. Of 100,000 to 150,000 clones in the sample, 15% to 20% are singletons; the top ten hold around 2.6%. Sequenced input: central memory CD4+ T cells from blood. The source of this sequence is a man aged 18 to 30 with type 1 diabetes.

CDR3 nucleotide sequence: TGTGCCAGTAGCGCCGGGACTAGCTTTCGCAATGAGCAGTTCTTC. The encoded protein is CASSAGTSFRNEQFF. V usage is TRBV19 and J usage is TRBJ2-1; the match to TRBD2 covers 9 bases. Germline values: CDR1 LNHDA, CDR2 SQIVND (reference sequence). Trimming at V came to 6 bases and at J to 6 bases, leaving 9 bases not matched to a gene. CDR3 length: 15 residues.